Shown below are 5 T cell receptor beta chains from a single sample sequenced in a study of CD8 T cells in Susac syndrome. Reverse transcription used about 0.5 to 1 ug RNA and random hexamers. TCRdb recomputed calls from the immunoSEQ multiplex PCR reads with MiXCR, one row per CDR3 protein. Of roughly 44,000 distinct CDR3 sequences in the sample, approximately 93% were seen once. Sequences were obtained from CD8+ T cells from PBMCs. The receptors stem from a human donor in good health.

The chain is built from TRBV3-1 and TRBJ2-1; D remains ambiguous. V gave up 5 bases and J gave up 8 bases, with 16 bases separating them. Germline V lookup: CDR1 LGHDT, CDR2 YNNKEL (reference sequence). This CDR3 region has 14 residues. The CDR3 reads CASSYPGSRDEQFF. The CDR3 region has the DNA TGTGCCAGCAGCTACCCAGGCTCACGCGATGAGCAGTTCTTC.

V gene TRBV6-1 combines with J gene TRBJ2-7; D not certain. The CDR3 runs 15 residues. V lost 1 base and J lost 3, with 13 bases in between. Germline V gene data show CDR1 as MNHNS and CDR2 as SASEGT. CDR3 loop: CASSEVRGPNYEQYF. CDR3 nucleotides: TGTGCCAGCAGTGAAGTCCGCGGCCCTAACTACGAGCAGTACTTC.

The chain recombines TRBV3-1 with TRBJ2-3; tentatively, D is TRBD2 (5 bases). CDR3 length: 16 residues. Trimming removed 0 bases from V and 6 bases from J, with 16 bases in between. Germline V gene data show CDR1 as LGHDT and CDR2 as YNNKEL (reference sequence). CDR3 sequence (DNA): TGTGCCAGCAGCCAAGATTGGTCAGAGGGTGGGGATACGCAGTATTTT. Amino acid sequence: CASSQDWSEGGDTQYF.

Here the CDR3 DNA reads TGCAGCGTTGAAACGGCGGGACAGGCCTACGAGCAGTACTTC. Translation: CSVETAGQAYEQYF. This rearrangement joins TRBV29-1 to TRBJ2-7, with 8 bases aligning to TRBD1. The germline V gene has CDR1 SQVTM and CDR2 ANQGSEA. The CDR3 loop spans 14 amino acids. Trimming cost V 2 bases and J 2 bases; bases outside gene matches: 5.

This clonotype has a single count. The chain carries TRBV19 and TRBJ2-7, with D perhaps TRBD1 (6 bases). The length of the CDR3 is 15 residues. With 3 bases removed from V and 2 bases from J, the gap between germline ends came to 14 bases. Looked up from germline, CDR1 is LNHDA and CDR2 is SQIVND (reference sequence). This CDR3 is CASSMDRLNTYEQYF. The CDR3 DNA reads as TGTGCCAGTAGTATGGACAGATTAAATACCTACGAGCAGTACTTC. Variable domain in full (rest from reference TRBV19 and TRBJ2-7): DGGITQSPKYLFRKEGQNVTLSCEQNLNHDAMYWYRQDPGQGLRLIYYSQIVNDFQKGDIAEGYSVSREKKESFPLTVTSAQKNPTAFYLCASSMDRLNTYEQYFGPGTRLTVT.